The 25 T cell receptor beta chains given below trace back to one sample, sequenced in a study of blood T cell repertoires in COVID-19. Sequencing was performed with immunoSEQ multiplex PCR; in TCRdb, only in-frame clones are kept and a portion is missing. Of about 200,000 clones in the sample, about 85% were seen once. The sample taken for sequencing was peripheral blood. These receptors were obtained from a man between 60 and 70 years old with active or convalescent COVID-19.

The chain uses TRBV21-1 and TRBJ2-5; the table's D call, TRBD2, was not checked against the DNA. TRBV21-1 is designated a pseudogene. The CDR3 has 15 amino acids. The CDR3 bases are TGTGCCAGCAGCAACCAACTAGCGGACCAAGAGACCCAGTACTTC. Protein sequence: CASSNQLADQETQYF.

The chain couples TRBV12-3 or TRBV12-4 to TRBJ2-1; the match to TRBD2 covers 9 bases. J gave up 9 bases and V 4 bases, and 4 bases lay outside the gene matches. This CDR3 comprises 13 residues. The CDR3 spells CASSSRGGAEQFF. DNA of the CDR3: TGTGCCAGCAGTTCGCGGGGGGGCGCTGAGCAGTTCTTC.

This chain links TRBV9 with TRBJ1-6; the match to TRBD1 covers 8 bases. V trimming: 2 bases; J trimming: 10 bases; junction bases outside the gene matches: 5. This CDR3 contains 14 residues. Germline CDR1 reads SGDLS; CDR2 reads YYNGEE. The CDR3 nucleotides are TGTGCCAGCAGCGTTCAGCGACAGGGGTCACCCCTCCACTTT. Protein sequence: CASSVQRQGSPLHF.

The chain recombines TRBV29-1 with TRBJ2-3; TRBD1 aligns across 12 bases. J lost 5 bases, V lost 0 bases, and 9 bases had no gene match. This CDR3 is 17 amino acids long. CDR1 is SQVTM and CDR2 is ANQGSEA in the germline V gene. CDR3 region: CSVEDLDGTGGGDTQYF. Written as DNA, the CDR3 is TGCAGCGTTGAAGATCTTGATGGGACAGGGGGCGGAGATACGCAGTATTTT.

This chain links TRBV3-1 (or the pseudogene TRBV3-2) with TRBJ1-1; D is possibly TRBD1 (6 bases). Germline CDR1 and CDR2: LGHDT and YNNKEL (reference sequence). Trimming stripped 4 bases from V and 3 bases from J, with 15 bases between. This CDR3 is built from 15 residues. CDR3 region: CASSRTAGADTEAFF. CDR3 DNA: TGTGCCAGCAGCCGGACAGCCGGAGCTGACACTGAAGCTTTCTTT.

The chain joins TRBV19 to TRBJ2-4; 9 nucleotides line up with TRBD2. Germline CDR1 LNHDA, CDR2 SQIVND (reference sequence). J was trimmed by 5 bases and V by 4 bases; bases with no gene match: 9. The CDR3 totals 16 residues. The CDR3 region is CASSTQKAGGQNIQYF. The CDR3 nucleotides are TGTGCCAGTAGTACCCAAAAAGCGGGGGGCCAAAACATTCAGTACTTC.

The chain recombines TRBV11-2 with TRBJ1-1, with TRBD1 as a possible D gene (6 bases). From germline, CDR1 is SGHAT and CDR2 FQNNGV. CDR3 size: 14 residues. V shed 3 bases and J shed 1 base, with 9 bases lying between them. This chain's CDR3 is CASSFGQPNTEAFF. DNA of the CDR3: TGTGCCAGCAGCTTTGGACAGCCGAACACTGAAGCTTTCTTT.

This chain joins TRBV4-1 and TRBJ2-7; 9 positions match TRBD1. V was pared by 3 bases and J by 0 bases, with 18 bases of the junction left unmatched. The CDR3 has 20 residues. Germline V gene data show CDR1 as MGHRA and CDR2 as YSYEKL. The CDR3 DNA reads as TGCGCCAGCAGCCATCCCGCCGGGACAGGGTTGGTCCGAGGCTCCTACGAGCAGTACTTC. Its protein is CASSHPAGTGLVRGSYEQYF.

V and J are TRBV6-5 and TRBJ1-2; D perhaps matches TRBD1 (5 bases). Germline values: CDR1 MNHEY, CDR2 SVGAGI. This CDR3 comprises 14 residues. The germline V and J ends were trimmed by 8 bases and 1 base, with 14 bases remaining between them. The chain's CDR3 is CASGGLPLNYGYTF. The CDR3 DNA reads TGTGCCAGCGGGGGACTTCCCCTTAACTATGGCTACACCTTC.

The rearrangement uses TRBV3-1 (or the pseudogene TRBV3-2) and TRBJ1-2, with TRBD1 as a possible D gene (5 bases). CDR1 and CDR2 (germline): LGHDT, YNNKEL (reference sequence). The V end was cut by 0 bases, the J end by 2 bases, with 10 bases between. The CDR3 covers 15 residues. The DNA of the CDR3 is TGTGCCAGCAGCCAAGATTTCCGGGGGAACTATGGCTACACCTTC. This sequence encodes CASSQDFRGNYGYTF.

This clone was seen once. The rearrangement uses TRBV30 and TRBJ2-1; the match to TRBD2 covers 11 bases. The CDR3 is made up of 13 amino acids. V was clipped by 8 bases and J by 7 bases; unmatched bases: 7. Germline CDR1 reads GTSNPN; CDR2 reads SVGIG (reference sequence). The CDR3 DNA sequence: TGTGCCGTTAGCGGGGGGGCCGCAAATGAGCAGTTCTTC. Protein sequence: CAVSGGAANEQFF.

This rearrangement joins TRBV19 to TRBJ2-1, with D perhaps TRBD2 (5 bases). V was pared by 4 bases and J by 5 bases, with 12 bases between. Germline V gene data show CDR1 as LNHDA and CDR2 as SQIVND (reference sequence). The CDR3 has 14 amino acids. In DNA form, the CDR3 reads TGTGCCAGTAGTAAGAGGGAACATAACAATGAGCAGTTCTTC. Its translation: CASSKREHNNEQFF.

This rearrangement joins TRBV7-6 to TRBJ1-6; 7 bases map to TRBD1. In germline, CDR1 is SGHVS, CDR2 FNYEAQ. J gave up 6 bases and V 4 bases, and 6 bases lay outside the gene matches. This CDR3 has 15 residues. The CDR3 sequence is CASSSRGNPNSPLHF. CDR3 nucleotide sequence: TGTGCCAGCAGCTCCAGGGGGAACCCTAATTCACCCCTCCACTTT.

This chain connects TRBV11-2 to TRBJ1-4; a possible D gene is TRBD1 (5 bases). Trimming shortened V by 2 bases and J by 8 bases, and 9 bases separated the two germline ends. Germline V gene lookup returns CDR1 SGHAT and CDR2 FQNNGV. This CDR3 region has 13 residues. In DNA, the CDR3 is TGTGCCAGCAGCTTACGACAGTACGAAAAACTGTTTTTT. Translation gives CASSLRQYEKLFF.

J is TRBJ1-4 and V is TRBV18, with unresolved D. Trimming removed 3 bases from V and 4 bases from J, with 6 bases in between. Germline V gene data show CDR1 as KGHSH and CDR2 as LQKENI. This CDR3 is built from 13 residues. The CDR3 protein is CASSPGSNEKLFF. CDR3 bases: TGTGCCAGCTCACCGGGGAGTAATGAAAAACTGTTTTTT.

This chain connects TRBV9 to TRBJ1-5; TRBD1 is a possible D gene (5 bases). Germline V gives CDR1 SGDLS, CDR2 YYNGEE. The CDR3 contains 10 residues. With 10 bases removed from V and 4 bases from J, the gap between germline ends came to 6 bases. CDR3 in amino acids: CAGHNQPQHF. The CDR3 coding sequence is TGTGCCGGACATAATCAGCCCCAGCATTTT.

This clone was seen once. V usage is TRBV6-6 and J usage is TRBJ1-1; D remains ambiguous. Germline assignment: CDR1 MNHNY and CDR2 SVGAGI (reference sequence). Between the trimmed V and J ends, which lost 5 bases and 0 bases, there was a span of 22 bases. There are 18 residues in the CDR3. The CDR3: CASSPPGVHPIMNTEAFF. CDR3 nucleotide sequence: TGTGCCAGCAGTCCACCGGGAGTTCACCCCATTATGAACACTGAAGCTTTCTTT.

J is TRBJ1-2 and V is TRBV5-1; 9 nucleotides line up with TRBD1. Trimming at V came to 0 bases and at J to 4 bases, leaving 4 bases not matched to a gene. Germline V lookup: CDR1 SGHRS, CDR2 YFSETQ. This CDR3 contains 15 residues. CDR3 nucleotides: TGCGCCAGCAGCTTGGGGGGACAGGGAACCTATGGCTACACCTTC. It encodes CASSLGGQGTYGYTF. Full variable domain (missing parts from reference TRBV5-1 and TRBJ1-2): KAGVTQTPRYLIKTRGQQVTLSCSPISGHRSVSWYQQTPGQGLQFLFEYFSETQRNKGNFPGRFSGRQFSNSRSEMNVSTLELGDSALYLCASSLGGQGTYGYTFGSGTRLTVV.

The rearrangement links TRBV5-1 to TRBJ1-6; D might be TRBD1 (6 bases). The CDR3 totals 15 residues. V lost 0 bases, J lost 8 bases, and 12 bases lay in between. In germline, CDR1 is SGHRS, CDR2 YFSETQ. CDR3 residues: CASSLDPGVDSPLHF. CDR3 coding DNA: TGCGCCAGCAGCTTGGATCCAGGGGTGGATTCACCCCTCCACTTT.

The gene calls are TRBV7-2 and TRBJ1-6; D remains ambiguous. CDR1 and CDR2 from the germline V gene are SGHTA and FQGNSA. This CDR3 is built from 14 residues. Trimming removed 2 bases at V and 5 bases at J, with 7 bases between. The CDR3 region is CASSLLQDNSPLHF. In nucleotides, the CDR3 is TGTGCCAGCAGCTTACTCCAGGATAATTCACCCCTCCACTTT.

The chain carries TRBV6-5 and TRBJ1-2; TRBD1 agrees at 7 bases. CDR3 length: 15 residues. In germline, CDR1 is MNHEY, CDR2 SVGAGI. Trimming took 5 bases from V and 2 from J; bases not matched to a gene: 8. The CDR3 bases are TGTGCCAGCAGTCCCTTGGACAGGACGAACTATGGCTACACCTTC. This codes for CASSPLDRTNYGYTF.

This chain links TRBV7-2 with TRBJ1-3; D is uncertain. Germline-derived CDR1 and CDR2 are SGHTA and FQGNSA. Trimming removed 1 base at V and 0 bases at J, with 4 bases between. CDR3 size: 14 residues. As DNA, the CDR3 is TGTGCCAGCAGCTTAGTTAGCTCTGGAAACACCATATATTTT. The encoded protein is CASSLVSSGNTIYF.

V and J are TRBV5-1 and TRBJ1-2; 12 nucleotides match TRBD1. CDR3 length: 18 residues. Looked up from germline, CDR1 is SGHRS and CDR2 is YFSETQ. Germline trimming cut 4 bases from V and 8 bases from J; bases unmatched to any gene: 18. In DNA, the CDR3 is TGCGCCAGCAGCGGAAGCCGGGACAGGGGGCGCATAACTGAAGGCTACACCTTC. Translated: CASSGSRDRGRITEGYTF. Variable domain in full (rest from reference TRBV5-1 and TRBJ1-2): KAGVTQTPRYLIKTRGQQVTLSCSPISGHRSVSWYQQTPGQGLQFLFEYFSETQRNKGNFPGRFSGRQFSNSRSEMNVSTLELGDSALYLCASSGSRDRGRITEGYTFGSGTRLTVV.

V gene TRBV3-1 (or the pseudogene TRBV3-2) combines with J gene TRBJ1-4; D call uncertain. The germline V gene has CDR1 LGHDT and CDR2 YNNKEL (reference sequence). CDR3 length: 17 residues. Trimming cost V 4 bases and J 12 bases, with 27 bases left between them. The CDR3 protein is CASSPYTRAGGSEELFF. For the CDR3, the DNA is TGTGCCAGCAGCCCTTATACCCGGGCCGGAGGATCGGAGGAACTGTTTTTT.

This rearrangement joins TRBV23-1 to TRBJ2-5; 7 bases fit TRBD1. TRBV23-1 is given ORF status, its function remaining uncertain. The CDR3 length is 16 residues. J was trimmed by 4 bases and V by 0 bases; bases with no gene match: 8. The chain's CDR3 is CASSQSKGGGRETQYF. In DNA form, the CDR3 reads TGCGCCAGCAGTCAATCGAAAGGGGGCGGTAGAGAGACCCAGTACTTC.